This TCR beta chain was captured by sequencing in a study of T cell clones after liver transplantation (dated by TCRdb to the late 2010s). About the study as a whole: The samples were obtained from ITN030ST, a randomized trial that attempted immunosuppression withdrawal within 2 years after liver transplantation. Donor-reactive T cell clones were identified by TCRbeta sequencing after a pre-transplant mixed lymphocyte reaction and then tracked in post-transplant blood. Until randomization at 12-24 months post-transplant, subjects were given standard immunosuppression, with no induction therapy. As an antigen-independent comparator for the donor-reactive sequences, third party-reactive TCRbeta sequences from pre-transplant MLRs were identified as well. Of the 8 liver transplant recipients making up the studied cohort, 3 were classified as tolerant and 5 as non-tolerant. Three of the eight recipients were HCV-positive; the others were transplanted for non-autoimmune, non-viral indications. To count as tolerant, a recipient had to stay completely off immunosuppression for at least one year without liver enzymes climbing beyond twice the upper limit of normal. Blood samples were taken pre-transplant, pre-randomization before withdrawal, and post-randomization after full withdrawal or failed withdrawal.

Unstimulated PBMCs, after thawing, were stained for CD3, CD4 and CD8 and then FACS-sorted into CD3+CD4+ and CD3+CD8+ populations. All 8 studied subjects were randomized to withdrawal of immunosuppression. Genomic DNA was isolated with the Qiagen DNeasy Blood and Tissue Kit. The CDR1 and CDR2 encoded by the germline V gene are SGHRS and YFSETQ. Measured from the cysteine to the phenylalanine, the CDR3 is 17 residues long. Solely the CDR3 DNA is kept, with 51 bases framed from the first base. V loses 4 bases at its end and J loses 5 bases; junction bases beyond the gene matches: 14. Frozen genomic DNA underwent high-throughput TCRbeta CDR3 sequencing by immunoSEQ, including PCR amplification, mapping, bias correction and internal controls. On the authors' methods: Productive rearrangements were retained, and unique TCRbeta sequences were defined by the CDR3 nucleotide sequence together with the V and J gene. A sequence counted as donor-reactive only if the sequence showed at least 5-fold expansion in CFSE-low cells compared with unstimulated pre-transplant cells and had a frequency of at least 0.01%. Per-subject minimum frequency thresholds, based on the lowest-template unstimulated sample, ensured at least 90% detection power. Jensen-Shannon divergence between the top 1000 TCRbeta sequences post- versus pre-transplant served as the measure of repertoire turnover. Changes in detection of donor-reactive sequences were assessed with two-sided Fisher's exact tests. TCRdb holds this immuneACCESS table with in-frame rearrangements only. Some clones are missing; in checked studies, unresolved V genes explain under half, and the rest has no known cause. D and trimming were read from the DNA, whereas the V and J calls and clone size are those reported in that table. A total of tens of thousands of clones appear in this sample, about 84% of them only once. Approximately 0.43% of the sample rests with the top ten.

Paper-wide results and their limitations: Donor-reactive sequences declined more than third party-reactive ones, suggesting partial antigen-specific deletion unrelated to withdrawal success. A significant post-transplant decrease in circulating donor-reactive CD4 TCRbeta sequences was observed in most of the 8 subjects, irrespective of tolerance or HCV status. Without allograft tissue specimens, donor-reactive T cells may have migrated into the graft rather than being deleted. When repertoire turnover was taken into account, detection of donor-reactive sequences was significantly reduced in 7 of 8 subjects for CD4 and in 8 of 8 subjects for CD8. The conclusions were considered preliminary, being limited by small, heterogeneous patient numbers and non-standardized post-transplant time points. Low numbers of available donor cells limited the measurable donor-reactive repertoire in a couple of subjects.

About this clone: Its recognized antigen is unknown. Per-nucleotide qualities are absent, and no much larger clonotype sits a single base away.

The rearranged chain carries TRBV5-1 and TRBJ2-5, with 10 junctional bases fitting TRBD2. The sample was CD4+ T cells from blood, taken approximately 3.5 years after liver transplant. The receptor was isolated from a human patient who received a liver transplant. Some T cells may derive from the graft donor when a transplant has been performed. In nucleotides, the sequence is TGCGCCAGCAGCCCATTCCCTAGCGGGAGAAAAGGGGAGACCCAGTACTTC. Its protein reads: CASSPFPSGRKGETQYF.